This T cell receptor beta chain emerged from a study of human T cells and chemical hapten exposure. Background on the study: Minor volume differences among pooled libraries chiefly drove per-sample TCR yield variation. Study-level points and caveats: TCRs whose frequency exceeded 1 in 1000 remained the same following DPC sensitization.

Within the library, unique molecular identifiers were attached to each individual cDNA molecule. Under the authors' procedure: Around 91,000 TCRs per sample was the median, with a range of roughly 23,224 to 750,000. Each CDR3 protein is one row after TCRdb ran MiXCR on the 5' RACE reads. The authors' filters were not applied to this entry. The table lists 130,000 or so distinct CDR3 sequences, around 4% of them singletons. This clonotype was seen repeatedly, ten times or more. Its specificity is not known. Germline V CDR1 and CDR2: GTSNPN, SVGIG (reference sequence). Trimming at V came to 2 bases and at J to 3 bases, leaving 7 bases not matched to a gene. CDR3 length: 15 residues. The template was total RNA from unfractionated whole blood.

The rearrangement links TRBV30 to TRBJ2-4; TRBD2 matches at 7 bases. The TCR was taken from a female donor in good health. The CDR3 DNA is TGTGCCTGGAGTCCGGGGAGGGGCTACAAAAACATTCAGTACTTC. Its translation: CAWSPGRGYKNIQYF.